Below, 16 T cell receptor beta chains from the same sample are listed, as sequenced in a study of control samples from healthy donors and cancer patients. The data were produced by immunoSEQ multiplex PCR, yet TCRdb's version contains in-frame clones alone and is incomplete. This table has about 120,000 clones, around 90% appearing once. Sequenced material: blood. The receptors here all came from a woman between 70 and 85 years old in good health.

V usage is TRBV6-5 and J usage is TRBJ2-7; perhaps TRBD2 as D (5 bases). V lost 4 bases and J 3 bases, leaving 7 bases between the germline ends. This CDR3 has 12 amino acids. Per the germline V gene, CDR1 is MNHEY and CDR2 is SVGAGI. The CDR3 here is CASSFGDYEQYF. CDR3 DNA: TGTGCCAGCAGTTTCGGGGACTACGAGCAGTACTTC.

In its sample, this clone was seen once. This chain uses TRBV29-1 with TRBJ1-4, with D tentatively TRBD1 (6 bases). Looked up from germline, CDR1 is SQVTM and CDR2 is ANQGSEA. This CDR3 comprises 12 residues. The V and J ends lost 7 bases and 8 bases respectively, with 14 bases between them. The CDR3 sequence is CSGQNQGEKLFF. Written as DNA, the CDR3 is TGCAGCGGGCAAAACCAGGGGGAAAAACTGTTTTTT.

This chain connects TRBV25-1 to TRBJ1-1; D remains unclear. This CDR3 comprises 12 residues. Between the trimmed V and J ends, which lost 5 bases and 7 bases, there was a span of 11 bases. Germline V lookup: CDR1 MGHDK, CDR2 SYGVNS. CDR3 coding DNA: TGTGCCAGCAGTACCCGGACGGATGAAGCTTTCTTT. This sequence encodes CASSTRTDEAFF.

This clone turned up a few times. V is TRBV18 and J is TRBJ1-2; 10 bases are a match to TRBD1. The germline V gene encodes CDR1 KGHSH and CDR2 LQKENI. The CDR3 is 15 amino acids. Germline trimming cut 5 bases from V and 3 bases from J; bases unmatched to any gene: 6. The CDR3 bases are TGTGCCAGCTCATTAACTGGGACAGGGGACTATGGCTACACCTTC. Translation: CASSLTGTGDYGYTF.

The chain links TRBV24-1 to TRBJ1-2; 8 nucleotides align to TRBD1. The CDR3 loop spans 15 amino acids. Germline loops: CDR1 KGHDR, CDR2 SFDVKD. J lost 4 bases, V lost 4 bases, and 7 bases had no gene match. CDR3 coding DNA: TGTGCCACCAGTGACCCTGGGCAGGGGGCCTATGGCTACACCTTC. Its translation: CATSDPGQGAYGYTF.

V and J are TRBV13 and TRBJ1-3; D not resolved. This CDR3 is 14 amino acids long. Per the germline V gene, CDR1 is PRHDT and CDR2 is FYEKMQ (reference sequence). V was pared by 5 bases and J by 0 bases, with 8 bases between. The CDR3 DNA reads as TGTGCCAGCAGCCGATGGAACTCTGGAAACACCATATATTTT. It codes for CASSRWNSGNTIYF.

The chain links TRBV5-4 to TRBJ1-1, with TRBD1 identical over 10 bases. CDR3 length: 16 residues. Germline assignment: CDR1 SGHNT and CDR2 YYREEE (reference sequence). V lost 0 bases and J lost 5; bases outside the gene matches: 7. CDR3 coding DNA: TGTGCCAGCAGCTTGGGACAGGGGGCGCAGGGGACTGAAGCTTTCTTT. It specifies CASSLGQGAQGTEAFF.

This clone was observed once. The chain joins TRBV29-1 to TRBJ2-5; 9 nucleotides match TRBD1. Germline CDR1 is SQVTM and CDR2 is ANQGSEA. This CDR3 is 17 amino acids long. V dropped 2 bases and J dropped 5; count of bases not matched to a gene: 15. The CDR3 here is CSVEKGQGRKPLETQYF. The DNA for the CDR3 is TGCAGCGTTGAAAAGGGACAGGGAAGGAAGCCGTTGGAGACCCAGTACTTC.

V is TRBV7-2 and J is TRBJ2-5; TRBD1 matches at 8 bases. Germline CDR1 reads SGHTA; CDR2 reads FQGNSA. Trimming cost V 7 bases and J 5 bases; bases outside gene matches: 9. The CDR3 length is 14 residues. CDR3 DNA: TGTGCCAGCATCCCGGACAGGGTTGGGGAGACCCAGTACTTC. Protein sequence: CASIPDRVGETQYF.

The CDR3 reads CASTAGGRREETQYF. The CDR3 DNA sequence: TGCGCCAGCACCGCCGGGGGGAGGCGGGAAGAGACCCAGTACTTC. This chain joins TRBV5-1 and TRBJ2-5; 7 nucleotides line up with TRBD2. Germline V gene data show CDR1 as SGHRS and CDR2 as YFSETQ. The length of the CDR3 is 15 residues. The V segment lost 6 bases and the J segment 3 bases; nucleotides outside the gene matches: 11. Combining the CDR3 with reference TRBV5-1 and TRBJ2-5 gives the whole variable domain KAGVTQTPRYLIKTRGQQVTLSCSPISGHRSVSWYQQTPGQGLQFLFEYFSETQRNKGNFPGRFSGRQFSNSRSEMNVSTLELGDSALYLCASTAGGRREETQYFGPGTRLLVL.

The V gene is TRBV29-1, the J gene TRBJ1-2; D is unclear. V gave up 7 bases and J gave up 2 bases, with 17 bases separating them. The CDR3 spans 14 residues. Germline V lookup: CDR1 SQVTM, CDR2 ANQGSEA. CDR3 nucleotide sequence: TGCAGCGCCTCCCCCGAGTCGACAAACTATGGCTACACCTTC. Its protein is CSASPESTNYGYTF.

V usage is TRBV19 and J usage is TRBJ1-2; D is unclear. V dropped 10 bases and J dropped 4 bases, with 13 bases sitting between them. The length of the CDR3 is 12 residues. Germline V gene sequence: CDR1 LNHDA, CDR2 SQIVND (reference sequence). DNA of the CDR3: TGTGCCACTAAAGAGATGGGCTATGGCTACACCTTC. Translation: CATKEMGYGYTF.

V usage is TRBV4-1 and J usage is TRBJ2-5; no clear D gene. This CDR3 region has 14 residues. Trimming pared 1 base from V and 1 base from J, leaving 7 bases between. Germline V CDR1 and CDR2: MGHRA, YSYEKL. CDR3 DNA: TGCGCCAGCAGCCAAGCACGGTTCCAAGAGACCCAGTACTTC. It yields the protein CASSQARFQETQYF.

The chain has TRBV7-8 and TRBJ2-2; no clear D gene. The CDR3 is made up of 14 amino acids. The germline V gene has CDR1 SGHVS and CDR2 FQNEAQ. V lost 1 base and J lost 2, with 5 bases in between. CDR3 protein: CASSLVVNTGELFF. In DNA form, the CDR3 reads TGTGCCAGCAGCTTAGTGGTAAACACCGGGGAGCTGTTTTTT.

The V gene is TRBV5-4, the J gene TRBJ1-2, with 7 bases aligning to TRBD1. Germline trimming cut 4 bases from V and 0 bases from J; bases unmatched to any gene: 0. The length of the CDR3 is 13 residues. Germline-derived CDR1 and CDR2 are SGHNT and YYREEE (reference sequence). The CDR3 protein is CASSDRANYGYTF. In DNA, the CDR3 is TGTGCCAGCAGCGACAGGGCTAACTATGGCTACACCTTC.

DNA of the CDR3: TGTGCCAGCAGCGGAGTGGAGGGCTACACCTTC. This translates into CASSGVEGYTF. V is TRBV5-4 and J is TRBJ1-2; D is ambiguous. The CDR3 is 11 residues long. Germline CDR1 reads SGHNT; CDR2 reads YYREEE (reference sequence). V was trimmed by 4 bases and J by 8 bases, leaving 9 bases between them.